What follows is one TCR beta chain and its context. Its target antigen remains unknown. No quality values exist for individual bases; no much larger clone is one base distant. The data belong to a study of blood T cell repertoires in COVID-19 (TCRdb year 2020). Regarding the study in general: The collaborator samples originated in the United States, Italy and Spain and spanned the acute and convalescent phases of COVID-19. The prospective study material was composed of cDNA or gDNA derived from T cells, B-cell-depleted T cells, or PBMCs. Where HLA class I and class II types were available, the types were taken from metadata supplied by the sample provider, not from assay-based typing. Deeply sampled blood TCRbeta repertoires from subjects exposed to, actively infected with, or recovered from COVID-19 were included in the dataset. A de-identified subject ID, COVID-19 status, age in years and sex were almost always included in the sample metadata. Samples were obtained from the ongoing ImmuneRACE study (first 160 participants) and from over 1,000 subjects provided by 6 global collaborators. The repertoires were released in a freely available public database intended as a resource for research on the immune response to SARS-CoV-2.

General findings and caveats noted by the study authors: The amount of clinical and demographic metadata varied by source and participant and was provided uncurated.

TCRbeta CDR3 regions were amplified from genomic DNA by means of the immunoSEQ Assay, a bias-controlled multiplex PCR. Processing in the source paper ran as follows. The number of nucleated cells in each sample was estimated from the amplification of reference gene primers within the assay. Sequence reads were collapsed and filtered to measure the absolute abundance of every unique TCRbeta CDR3 rearrangement. For each sample, productive Simpson clonality was calculated as the square root of Simpson's diversity index across productive rearrangements. The table was pulled from immuneACCESS by TCRdb, which kept in-frame rearrangements only. Such tables lose some clones; where checked, under half of the loss comes from unresolved V genes, and the rest has no known cause. Clone size and the V and J calls come from that table; the DNA yielded D and trimming. Present in this sample are around 200,000 clones, approximately 86% of which were seen just once. The top ten hold 9.8% of the sample.

Collaborating institutions collected whole blood in K2EDTA tubes following their own protocols. For TCRbeta analysis, collaborators shipped samples in one of three forms: frozen whole blood, isolated PBMCs, or DNA extracted from either of those sample types. The germline V gene (reference sequence) gives CDR1 as SEHNR and CDR2 as FQNEAQ. Measured from the cysteine to the phenylalanine, the CDR3 is 15 residues long. CDR3 DNA only is kept here, 45 bases in frame from base 1. Relative to germline, V is 1 base shorter and J is 8 bases shorter, with 14 bases between their ends. Material: peripheral blood. This sequence uses TRBV7-9 and TRBJ1-4; TRBD1 is a possible D gene, resting on 6 matching bases. This sequence was found in an elderly woman with acute or convalescent COVID-19. The CDR3 protein sequence reads: CASSLEQGGREKLFF. The DNA is as follows: TGTGCCAGCAGCTTAGAACAAGGGGGAAGGGAAAAACTGTTTTTT.